The text below deals with one T cell receptor (beta chain). It has no known antigen specificity. No much larger clone is present one base from it, and per-base qualities are unavailable. This sample was included in a study of cytomegalovirus exposure and HLA in healthy donors (dated by TCRdb to about 2017). A note on the overall study: An earlier analysis of 587 of the donors reported under 300 Gb of sequence data and 117 million unique TCR beta sequences obtained from some 200 million T cells. Rather than drawing on any new phenotypic data, the later analysis identified candidate immune exposures from TCR beta sequences and the way those sequences occurred across donors. To predict cytomegalovirus infection status, the study combined high-throughput TCR immunosequencing, statistical association of individual TCRs with disease status, and machine learning. All discovery cohort repertoires had been generated on a single sequencing platform. HLA typing covered class I and class II loci at four-digit resolution. In addition to the first cohort of 666 subjects, a separate validation cohort of approximately 120 different subjects was used. Of the approximately 400 genotyped donors, 65% to 90% fell in the genetic ancestry cluster associated with self-reported Caucasian donors. Among under 450 genotyped donors of the cohort, an average of 235,054 unique TCR beta nucleotide sequences were sequenced per donor, about a sixth of them non-productive. A later genetic analysis took genome-wide SNP genotypes for about 65% of the roughly 670 donors and used that subset as a discovery cohort. Several DR-DQ haplotypes were treated as single units for association and clustering because of strong linkage in the cohort. A later analysis re-examined previously published TCR beta repertoires from roughly 720 donors and added high-resolution HLA genotyping to investigate patterns of TCR occurrence. The number of donors typed differed by locus, with roughly 620-630 for A, B, C, DRB1 and DQB1, 522 for DQA1, over 600 for DPA1, and over 400 for DPB1. Donor age, sex, ethnicity and CMV serostatus were collected together with the repertoire data. The study profiled the T cell repertoires of 550 to 700 subjects by immunosequencing and related them to cytomegalovirus serostatus. The study was designed to test whether signatures of past pathogen exposure could be identified by cataloging public T cell receptors. Roughly 290 gigabases of sequencing data and approximately 92 million unique TCR sequences made up an early release that covered several hundred HLA-typed donors. An earlier analysis of some 500 of the donors applied high-throughput TCR beta sequencing to assess whether each TCR beta V gene segment acted as functional or pseudogenic. General conclusions and limits of the study: Because HLA typing was unavailable for some donors at each locus, only the typed subset was used in association tests. A few of the identified cytomegalovirus-associated TCR beta chains were confirmed in vitro to be specific for cytomegalovirus antigens. In a later genetic analysis, a missense DCLRE1C variant was associated with V-gene and J-gene trimming of TCR beta chains, and the association was replicated in an independent cohort. Correlated functional status among segregating V segments might be attributable to linkage disequilibrium, but an unknown experimental factor could not be ruled out. CMV serostatus was the only immune exposure information available for the cohort. Because the 87-base-pair reads could not distinguish some IMGT-functional V segments, including TRBV6-2 and TRBV6-3, those segments were excluded. A later genetic analysis reported fewer N-insertions in productive TCRs among donors in an Asian-associated ancestry cluster than the 666-donor mean. A group of highly shared sequence variants was considered likely to be a technical artifact of the sequencing pipeline. The study listed 164 TCR beta chains as associated with cytomegalovirus. A further reported finding was that TCR beta sequences accurately predicted the HLA-A and HLA-B alleles for most subjects in the first cohort. The classifier was reported to diagnose cytomegalovirus status with high specificity and sensitivity in both the original and validation cohorts. In a later analysis, HLA-associated TCR beta chains were found to be more clonally expanded and to have lower generation probabilities than equally common non-associated chains. Most CMV-associated TCR beta chains appeared to be HLA-restricted in a later analysis, and the HLA associations seemed to be driven largely by CMV exposure. The authors suggested that the approach could potentially be extended to other disease states and immunological phenotypes. Most TCR sequences were observed very rarely across donors, whereas some public TCRs were present in many individuals. According to a later analysis, TCR association rates differed among HLA loci, with DRB1 alleles showing the most associated TCRs and HLA-C alleles showing the fewest. In a later analysis, several top co-occurrence clusters were reported to appear linked to parvovirus B19, influenza, CMV and Epstein-Barr virus. A later analysis associated some 17,000 TCR beta sequences with specific HLA alleles at a false discovery rate of 0.05. Broadly in line with IMGT annotations, most TCR beta V segments showed up in productive rearrangements about 90% or about 30% of the time in an earlier analysis of 587 of the donors. When HLA alleles, especially DR and DQ, strongly co-occurred, attributing TCR associations to individual alleles was difficult. This cohort had only TCR beta chains sequenced, and the lack of alpha or paired-chain data limited which features could be detected. Presence/absence analyses assumed roughly uniform sequencing depth across donors, an assumption that may not hold. Because counts were too low, fewer than 20 rarely observed V segments, including chromosome 9 orphons, were excluded from the earlier analysis of about 500 of the donors.

The cohort was made up of several hundred healthy bone marrow donors. At the time of sampling, all cohort members were nominally healthy, though unrecorded immune exposures were likely present. The donor was CMV seronegative and belonged to the group of 352 seronegative cohort members. Each donor provided a peripheral blood sample, and peripheral blood mononuclear cells were used for TCR beta sequencing. The Qiagen DNeasy Blood Extraction Kit was used to extract genomic DNA from the blood cell samples. CDR1 and CDR2 (SGHRS, YFSETQ) derive from the germline V gene. V is clipped by 7 bases and J by 3 bases, and the sequence between their germline boundaries is 19 bases long. Reading from cysteine to phenylalanine, the CDR3 counts 15 amino acids. The entry retains the CDR3 DNA only, 45 bases that are in frame from base 1. The library was prepared using the immunoSEQ multiplex PCR assay. For the multiplex PCR, a mixture combining 60 forward primers for TCR Vbeta segments and 13 reverse primers for TCR Jbeta segments was used. The CDR3 region of rearranged TCR beta genes was amplified from genomic DNA with a multiplex PCR assay. The Illumina HiSeq System was used to sequence the amplified TCR beta libraries as 87-base-pair reads. The original pipeline was this. Across the 640 or so repertoires, a later analysis counted 80 million or so unique TCR beta chains, roughly 11 million of which were shared by at least two donors. To remove PCR and sequencing errors, raw reads were error-corrected and collapsed into unique sequences using a nearest-neighbor algorithm that merged closely related sequences. Alignment of CDR3 sequences to IMGT reference sequences was used to assign V, D and J gene segments. For a sequence to be retained, at least a six-nucleotide match to both a V gene segment and a J gene segment was required. Rearrangements were classified as productive when the CDR3 lacked stop codons and remained in frame with V and J, and all other rearrangements were classified as non-productive. Following IMGT convention, CDR3 was defined as the stretch from the second conserved V-encoded cysteine to the conserved J-encoded phenylalanine. Sequences without an unambiguous match to a single V gene segment were excluded from the earlier analysis of 450 to 750 of the donors. An earlier analysis of 587 of the donors called V segments functional above 56.7% productive rearrangements and segregating when the between-donor standard deviation exceeded 5%. A statistical classification framework was developed to diagnose cytomegalovirus status using the catalog of TCR beta chain sequences. In a later analysis, V and J genes were assigned by comparing TCR nucleotide sequences against IMGT/GENE-DB human TR gene sequences. Using the TCRdist pipeline, a later analysis assigned CDR3 sequences along with most-parsimonious VDJ recombination scenarios. In a later analysis, every TCR beta chain was defined by the combination of its CDR3 amino acid sequence and its V-gene family, and reads without a unique V-gene family were dropped. To address suspected cross-contamination and a sequencing artifact, a later analysis removed 592 highly shared, low-generation-probability nucleotide sequences. A later analysis calculated a clonal expansion index for each public chain from normalized within-repertoire ranks of inferred template counts. In a later analysis, generation probabilities were computed using a VDJ recombination model fitted to out-of-frame rearrangements, and the results were checked against IGoR. In a later analysis, TCR-TCR, TCR-HLA and TCR-CMV co-occurrence was scored with hypergeometric tests, and a repertoire-size bias correction was applied to TCR pairs. In a later analysis, false discovery rates were estimated by permuting HLA or CMV assignments 20 times. A later analysis grouped co-occurring TCRs with DBSCAN, adding TCRdist sequence similarity when clustering within HLA-allele-positive subsets. Repertoires with fewer than 30,000 or more than 120,000 public chains were left out of co-occurrence clustering, as were about 5 repertoires with anomalous nucleotide sharing. TCRdb took this table from immuneACCESS and kept in-frame rearrangements with V and J called. Such tables lack part of the clones; where checked against another copy, unresolved V genes explain under half of the gap, and the rest is unexplained. V, J and clone size derive from that table, while D and trimming were established from the DNA sequence. The sample has about 200,000 clones on record, 60% to 85% of them singletons. The top ten constitute 15% to 19% of the sample.

The specimen sequenced was PBMCs. This sequence uses TRBV5-1 and TRBJ1-1, with a tentative D gene TRBD1 over 6 matching bases. The receptor's source is a man aged 40-55 years in good health and CMV-seronegative. The DNA reads TGCGCCAGCGGGGAGGGGGGATCGGCGTACACTGAAGCTTTCTTT. This is translated as CASGEGGSAYTEAFF.